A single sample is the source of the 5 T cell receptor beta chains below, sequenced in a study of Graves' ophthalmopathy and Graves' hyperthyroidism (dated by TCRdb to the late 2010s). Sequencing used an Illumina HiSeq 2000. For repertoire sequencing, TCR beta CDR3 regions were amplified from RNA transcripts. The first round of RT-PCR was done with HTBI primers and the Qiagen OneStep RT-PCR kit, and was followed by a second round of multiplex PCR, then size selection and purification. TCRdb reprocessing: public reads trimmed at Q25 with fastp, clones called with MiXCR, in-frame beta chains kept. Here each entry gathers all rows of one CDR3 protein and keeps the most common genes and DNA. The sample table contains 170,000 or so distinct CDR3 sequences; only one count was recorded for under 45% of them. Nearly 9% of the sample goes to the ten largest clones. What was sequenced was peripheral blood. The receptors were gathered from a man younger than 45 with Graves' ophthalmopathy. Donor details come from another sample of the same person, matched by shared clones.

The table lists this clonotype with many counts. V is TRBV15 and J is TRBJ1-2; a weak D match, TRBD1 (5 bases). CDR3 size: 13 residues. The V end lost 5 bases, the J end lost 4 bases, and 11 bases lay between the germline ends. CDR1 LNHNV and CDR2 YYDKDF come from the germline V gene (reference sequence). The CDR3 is CATSEGASYGYTF. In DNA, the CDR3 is TGTGCCACCAGCGAAGGGGCCTCCTATGGCTACACCTTC.

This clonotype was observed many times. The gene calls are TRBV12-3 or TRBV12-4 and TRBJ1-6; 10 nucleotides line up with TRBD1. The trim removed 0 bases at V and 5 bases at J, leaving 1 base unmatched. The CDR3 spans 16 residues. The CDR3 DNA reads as TGTGCCAGCAGTTTAGCCGGGACAGGGGATAATTCACCCCTCCACTTT. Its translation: CASSLAGTGDNSPLHF.

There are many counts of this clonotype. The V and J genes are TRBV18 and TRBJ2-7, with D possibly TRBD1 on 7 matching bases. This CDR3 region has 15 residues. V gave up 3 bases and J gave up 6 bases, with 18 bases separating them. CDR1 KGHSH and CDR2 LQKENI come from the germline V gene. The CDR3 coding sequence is TGTGCCAGCTCACCCGCGACAGGGAGGATGGGCGAGCAGTACTTC. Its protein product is CASSPATGRMGEQYF.

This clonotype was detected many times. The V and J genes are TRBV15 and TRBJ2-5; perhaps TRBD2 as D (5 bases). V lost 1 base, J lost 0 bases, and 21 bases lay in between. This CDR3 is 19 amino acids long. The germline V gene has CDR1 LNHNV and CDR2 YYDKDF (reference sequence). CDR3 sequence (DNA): TGTGCCACCAGCAGAGGGTCGATGGGGAGACTGCTGTACCAAGAGACCCAGTACTTC. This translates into CATSRGSMGRLLYQETQYF.

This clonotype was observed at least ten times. CDR3 bases: TGTGCCACCAGCAGCCAAGACATACGGCATTCACCCCTCCACTTT. Protein: CATSSQDIRHSPLHF. The V gene is TRBV15, the J gene TRBJ1-6; no clear D. Trimming pared 3 bases from V and 8 bases from J, leaving 14 bases between. Germline CDR1 LNHNV, CDR2 YYDKDF (reference sequence). The CDR3 is 15 amino acids.